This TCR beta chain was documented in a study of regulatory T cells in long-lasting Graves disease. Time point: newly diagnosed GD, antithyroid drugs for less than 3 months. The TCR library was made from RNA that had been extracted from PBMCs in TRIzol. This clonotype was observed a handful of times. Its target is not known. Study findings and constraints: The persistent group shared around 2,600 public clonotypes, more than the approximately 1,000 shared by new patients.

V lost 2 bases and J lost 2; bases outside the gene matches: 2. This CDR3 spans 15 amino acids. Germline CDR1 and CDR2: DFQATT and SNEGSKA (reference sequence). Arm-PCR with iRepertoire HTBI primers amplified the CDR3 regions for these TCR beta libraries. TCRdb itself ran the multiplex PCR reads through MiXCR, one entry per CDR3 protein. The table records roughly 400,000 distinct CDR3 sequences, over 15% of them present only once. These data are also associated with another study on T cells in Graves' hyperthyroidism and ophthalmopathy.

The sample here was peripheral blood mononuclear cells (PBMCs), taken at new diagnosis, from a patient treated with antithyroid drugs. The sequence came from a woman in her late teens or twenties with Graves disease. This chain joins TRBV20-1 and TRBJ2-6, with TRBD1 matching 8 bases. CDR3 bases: TGCAGTGCTAGAACGGACAGGGCTGGGGCCAACGTCCTGACTTTC. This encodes CSARTDRAGANVLTF.